This T cell receptor beta chain comes out of a study of blood T cell repertoires in COVID-19. Across the whole study: T cells, B-cell-depleted T cells, or PBMCs provided the cDNA or gDNA that served as material.

Per the authors' pipeline: Amplification with reference gene primers provided the estimates of nucleated cell counts. Repertoires were generated with immunoSEQ multiplex PCR, while TCRdb's copy carries only in-frame clones and drops some. The V and J calls and clone size were taken over from that table, and D and trimming were inferred from the DNA. This sample has around 130,000 clones; roughly four fifths occur once, and the top ten carry about 10%. This clone was recorded once. The sample taken for sequencing was peripheral blood. This TCR was recovered from a human donor in a cohort sampled during active COVID-19.

CDR3: CASSGGVYEQYF. The CDR3 DNA follows: TGTGCCAGCTCGGGCGGGGTCTACGAGCAGTACTTC. V gene TRBV6-5 combines with J gene TRBJ2-7; a possible D gene is TRBD2 (6 bases). V lost 8 bases and J 3 bases, leaving 11 bases between the germline ends. The CDR3 has 12 amino acids. Germline lookup yields CDR1 MNHEY and CDR2 SVGAGI.